Below, 26 T cell receptor beta chains from the same sample are listed, as sequenced in a study of T cells in Graves' hyperthyroidism and ophthalmopathy. From RNA transcripts, TCR beta CDR3 regions were amplified. Initially, a first-round RT-PCR of the TCR CDR3 employed the HTBI primer set. In TCRdb, the multiplex PCR reads were re-called with MiXCR into one record per CDR3 protein. The table includes a few hundred thousand distinct CDR3 sequences, over 15% detected once. The sequenced material came from blood. The source of these receptors is an older woman with Graves' ophthalmopathy.

This clonotype was counted ten times or more. CDR3 sequence reads: CASSFRLAGVNEQFF. CDR3 bases: TGTGCCAGCAGTTTCCGACTAGCGGGAGTGAATGAGCAGTTCTTC. The chain joins TRBV12-3 or TRBV12-4 to TRBJ2-1; TRBD2 matches 12 bases. The V and J ends lost 3 bases and 7 bases, in that order; junction bases with no gene match: 4. The length of the CDR3 is 15 residues.

This clonotype was seen at least ten times. The CDR3 sequence: CASSPSKFQINNEQFF. CDR3 DNA: TGTGCCAGCAGTCCAAGTAAATTCCAAATAAACAATGAGCAGTTCTTC. The V gene is TRBV28, the J gene TRBJ2-1; no clear D. The CDR3 has 16 amino acids. The V and J ends lost 5 bases and 5 bases respectively, with 19 bases between them. Germline CDR1 reads MDHEN; CDR2 reads SYDVKM.

This clonotype was counted at least ten times. The chain uses TRBV3-1 and TRBJ1-1; no reliable D call. Trimming pared 1 base from V and 8 bases from J, leaving 8 bases between. CDR3 length: 12 residues. Germline loops: CDR1 LGHDT, CDR2 YNNKEL (reference sequence). CDR3 coding DNA: TGTGCCAGCAGCCAAGTCAACCGGGAAGCTTTCTTT. Translation gives CASSQVNREAFF.

This clonotype was observed a handful of times. V usage is TRBV6-1 and J usage is TRBJ1-1; perhaps TRBD1 as D (6 bases). Germline CDR1 reads MNHNS; CDR2 reads SASEGT. CDR3 length: 14 amino acids. V lost 6 bases and J lost 5, with 16 bases in between. CDR3 nucleotide sequence: TGTGCCAGCAGCCCAACCCCCGGACAGACTGAAGCTTTCTTT. It codes for CASSPTPGQTEAFF.

V usage is TRBV7-8 and J usage is TRBJ2-7, with a tentative D call TRBD1 (6 bases). V was cut by 2 bases and J by 1 base, with 9 bases left in between. This CDR3 has 14 residues. Germline CDR1 and CDR2: SGHVS and FQNEAQ. The CDR3 here is CASSLRTVSYEQYF. The DNA for the CDR3 is TGTGCCAGCAGCTTAAGGACAGTATCCTACGAGCAGTACTTC.

This clonotype was observed at least ten times. The genes are TRBV4-3 and TRBJ1-2, with D hard to call. Deletions cut 0 bases from V and 1 base from J, with 6 bases between. Germline assignment: CDR1 LGHNA and CDR2 YSLEER. CDR3 length: 14 amino acids. In DNA form, the CDR3 reads TGCGCCAGCAGCCAAGAGTGGGGTAACTATGGCTACACCTTC. It encodes CASSQEWGNYGYTF.

A note on this clonotype: Just one base apart from a much larger clone, this may be a read error. This chain uses TRBV27 with TRBJ2-7; D unresolved. CDR1 MNHEY and CDR2 SMNVEV come from the germline V gene (reference sequence). The CDR3 length is 15 residues. The germline V and J ends were trimmed by 11 bases and 1 base, with 21 bases remaining between them. The CDR3 spells CAGKLGWVNSYEQYF. In DNA form, the CDR3 reads TGTGCCGGCAAATTGGGTTGGGTGAATTCCTACGAGCAGTACTTC.

This clonotype was found many times. The chain couples TRBV12-3 or TRBV12-4 to TRBJ2-2, with D uncertain. There are 13 residues in the CDR3. V was pared by 5 bases and J by 7 bases, with 11 bases between. The CDR3 DNA is TGTGCCAGCAGTCCCCTGTTAATCGGGGAGCTGTTTTTT. Encoded protein: CASSPLLIGELFF.

Remarks on this clonotype: Given a much more abundant clone one base away, this may be a read error. The CDR3 here is CASIEASRGDEQFF. As DNA, the CDR3 is TGTGCCAGCATCGAAGCGAGCCGAGGGGATGAGCAGTTCTTC. V gene TRBV6-1 combines with J gene TRBJ2-1; D is perhaps TRBD1 or TRBD2 (5 bases each). Germline CDR1 reads MNHNS; CDR2 reads SASEGT. Trimming pared 7 bases from V and 8 bases from J, leaving 18 bases between. This CDR3 is built from 14 residues.

This chain uses TRBV9 with TRBJ2-5, with D unresolved. V was trimmed by 0 bases and J by 2 bases, leaving 5 bases between them. CDR1 and CDR2 (germline): SGDLS, YYNGEE. CDR3 length: 13 amino acids. The CDR3 loop reads CASSVGMQETQYF. For the CDR3, the DNA is TGTGCCAGCAGCGTAGGTATGCAAGAGACCCAGTACTTC.

The table lists this clonotype with a few counts. CDR3 coding DNA: TGTGCCAGCAGGGAGGGGAGGGGGTACCAAGAGACCCAGTACTTC. Its translation is CASREGRGYQETQYF. The chain recombines TRBV2 with TRBJ2-5; maybe TRBD2 (7 bases). CDR1 SNHLY and CDR2 FYNNEI come from the germline V gene. The CDR3 covers 15 residues. V dropped 6 bases and J dropped 0 bases, with 14 bases sitting between them.

This clonotype was counted at least ten times. Written as DNA, the CDR3 is TGCAGTGCCTGGGGACAGCGGGTGGGCACTGAAGCTTTCTTT. Translation gives CSAWGQRVGTEAFF. This chain connects TRBV20-1 to TRBJ1-1; 7 bases are a match to TRBD1. From germline, CDR1 is DFQATT and CDR2 SNEGSKA (reference sequence). Trimming at V came to 6 bases and at J to 4 bases, leaving 11 bases not matched to a gene. This CDR3 has 14 amino acids.

This clonotype was recorded at least ten times. The chain carries TRBV20-1 and TRBJ1-5, with 7 bases aligning to TRBD1. The germline V gene has CDR1 DFQATT and CDR2 SNEGSKA (reference sequence). The CDR3 is 17 amino acids. The J segment lost 0 bases and the V segment lost 6 bases, leaving 14 bases of the junction unmatched. Here the CDR3 reads CSAKGRTGRYSNQPQHF. The CDR3 region has the DNA TGCAGTGCAAAGGGCCGGACAGGCAGATATAGCAATCAGCCCCAGCATTTT.

Notes on this clonotype: At one end, the junction sequence differs from germline, possibly due to a read error. The V call is TRBV13, the J call TRBJ1-6; D unclear. The CDR3 has 16 residues. The germline CDR1 and CDR2 sequences are PRHDT and FYEKMQ (reference sequence). As DNA, the CDR3 is TGTGCCAGCAGCCATGGAGGAAGCTCCTATAATTCACCCCCCCACTTT. Translation: CASSHGGSSYNSPPHF.

This clonotype was seen at least ten times. V is TRBV7-3 and J is TRBJ2-1; 8 bases line up with TRBD2. Trimming cost V 5 bases and J 5 bases; bases outside gene matches: 8. This CDR3 comprises 15 residues. Germline V gives CDR1 SGHTA, CDR2 FQGTGA. CDR3 sequence (DNA): TGTGCCAGCAGCCCGAATAGCGGGATCGACAATGAGCAGTTCTTC. Translated, it gives CASSPNSGIDNEQFF.

This clonotype was observed at least ten times. The chain is built from TRBV7-9 and TRBJ1-2, with TRBD1 matching over 8 bases. CDR3 length equals 15 residues. V lost 1 base and J lost 4; bases outside the gene matches: 5. CDR1 is SEHNR, CDR2 FQNEAQ, per germline (reference sequence). This CDR3 reads CASSLGQGTSYGYTF. In DNA form, the CDR3 reads TGTGCCAGCAGCTTAGGACAGGGGACATCCTATGGCTACACCTTC.

The table lists this clonotype with many counts. The CDR3, as DNA: TGTGCCAGCAGCAACACAGGGGCCCTGAATGAAAAACTGTTTTTT. This translates into CASSNTGALNEKLFF. V is TRBV28 and J is TRBJ1-4, with 7 positions matching TRBD1. The CDR3 has 15 residues. J was trimmed by 5 bases and V by 6 bases; bases with no gene match: 9. The V gene's germline CDR1 is MDHEN and CDR2 SYDVKM. Full variable domain (rest looked up from reference TRBV28 and TRBJ1-4): DVKVTQSSRYLVKRTGEKVFLECVQDMDHENMFWYRQDPGLGLRLIYFSYDVKMKEKGDIPEGYSVSREKKERFSLILESASTNQTSMYLCASSNTGALNEKLFFGSGTQLSVL.

This clonotype was detected a few times. The chain is built from TRBV5-8 and TRBJ1-2; D is unclear. The CDR3 has 16 residues. With 6 bases removed from V and 9 bases from J, the gap between germline ends came to 27 bases. Germline CDR1 SGHTS, CDR2 YDEGEE. For the CDR3, the DNA is TGTGCCAGCACCACTTGGCGGGCGGCTGACCTGGATCGCTACACCTTC. This gives the protein CASTTWRAADLDRYTF.

DNA for the CDR3: TGCAGTGCTAGGGCGTTTTTCCGGGCCCTCGGCGGAGACATTCAGTACTTC. Translating it yields CSARAFFRALGGDIQYF. The chain combines TRBV20-1 with TRBJ2-4; D is undetermined. Germline CDR1 DFQATT, CDR2 SNEGSKA (reference sequence). The V end lost 3 bases, the J end lost 8 bases, and 26 bases lay between the germline ends. CDR3 length: 17 amino acids.

This clonotype was counted a few times. The J gene is TRBJ2-2, the V gene TRBV2; 7 nucleotides line up with TRBD2. Germline V CDR1 and CDR2: SNHLY, FYNNEI. Trimming cost V 3 bases and J 6 bases; bases outside gene matches: 7. The CDR3 totals 15 residues. CDR3 sequence (DNA): TGTGCCAGCAGTGAGAATGGGGAGGGAGCCGGGGAGCTGTTTTTT. Translated, it gives CASSENGEGAGELFF.

The J gene is TRBJ1-6, the V gene TRBV6-5; D is undetermined. CDR1 and CDR2 (germline): MNHEY, SVGAGI. The CDR3 is 14 residues long. V dropped 7 bases and J dropped 0 bases, with 7 bases sitting between them. This CDR3 reads CASTLVSYNSPLHF. CDR3 DNA: TGTGCCAGCACGTTGGTCTCCTATAATTCACCCCTCCACTTT.

This clonotype was observed a handful of times. The gene calls are TRBV5-1 and TRBJ1-4; D unclear. There are 15 residues in the CDR3. Between the trimmed V and J ends, which lost 5 bases and 6 bases, there was a span of 17 bases. Germline loops: CDR1 SGHRS, CDR2 YFSETQ. The CDR3 sequence is CASSPTTPVDEKLFF. The CDR3 DNA is TGCGCCAGCAGTCCTACGACACCGGTGGATGAAAAACTGTTTTTT.

This clonotype came up many times. The rearrangement uses TRBV20-1 and TRBJ2-3, with D tentatively TRBD1 (5 bases). Trimming took 4 bases from V and 0 from J, leaving 17 bases between them. CDR1 is DFQATT, CDR2 SNEGSKA, per germline (reference sequence). The CDR3 covers 16 residues. The CDR3 DNA reads TGCAGTGCTACATTATATACAGGCCCTAGCACAGATACGCAGTATTTT. It specifies CSATLYTGPSTDTQYF.

In its sample, this clonotype was seen many times. The J gene is TRBJ2-1, the V gene TRBV2, with D possibly TRBD1 on 5 matching bases. Germline CDR1 reads SNHLY; CDR2 reads FYNNEI. Trimming removed 5 bases from V and 3 bases from J, with 20 bases in between. This CDR3 comprises 17 residues. The DNA of the CDR3 is TGTGCCAGCAGTCGAAGGGGTTATTCCAACATCTACAATGAGCAGTTCTTC. Residues: CASSRRGYSNIYNEQFF.

This clonotype was seen only a few times. The J gene is TRBJ1-4, the V gene TRBV29-1; TRBD1 aligns across 7 bases. Germline CDR1 is SQVTM and CDR2 is ANQGSEA. V dropped 7 bases and J dropped 10; count of bases not matched to a gene: 6. This CDR3 is 11 amino acids long. CDR3 sequence (DNA): TGCAGCGCTGTGTCAGGGGGAAAACTGTTTTTT. Protein product: CSAVSGGKLFF.

This clonotype occurred a few times. The V and J genes are TRBV10-3 and TRBJ1-1; D is unresolved. Germline values: CDR1 ENHRY, CDR2 SYGVKD. The CDR3 sequence is 14 residues long. The V end was cut by 3 bases, the J end by 6 bases, with 14 bases between. CDR3 sequence: CAISEPDMRPEAFF. Written as DNA, the CDR3 is TGTGCCATCAGTGAACCCGACATGAGGCCTGAAGCTTTCTTT.